The T cell receptor beta chain described here comes from a study of blood T cell repertoires in COVID-19. The count of this clone is one. Up to 2 weeks before entering the study, exposed participants had met a COVID-19 case. Some clones are missing from TCRdb's copy, which holds only in-frame ones; the method was immunoSEQ multiplex PCR. This sample yields fewer than 250,000 clones, of which about four fifths are seen a single time; around 3.5% belongs to the top ten. Trimming cost V 2 bases and J 0 bases; bases outside gene matches: 8. This CDR3 comprises 17 residues. The germline V gene has CDR1 LGHDT and CDR2 YNNKEL (reference sequence).

What was sequenced was PBMCs or T cells enriched from blood (not recorded which). The origin of this receptor is a woman aged 40 to 49 who had been exposed to COVID-19. This chain connects TRBV3-1 (or the pseudogene TRBV3-2) to TRBJ1-1, with TRBD1 matching over 8 bases. CDR3 coding DNA: TGTGCCAGCAGCCAACCTGACAGGGGCACAATGAACACTGAAGCTTTCTTT. This gives the protein CASSQPDRGTMNTEAFF.